This entry lists 10 T cell receptor beta chains sequenced from one sample in a study of blood T cell repertoires in COVID-19. Sequencing used immunoSEQ multiplex PCR; TCRdb keeps in-frame clones, though not all of them. The table includes some 130,000 clones, approximately 82% detected once. Sequencing was performed on peripheral blood. The origin of the receptors is a man in his 60s who had recovered from COVID-19.

The chain joins TRBV6-5 to TRBJ1-1; a weak D match, TRBD1 (6 bases). The CDR3 extends over 12 amino acids. CDR1 MNHEY and CDR2 SVGAGI come from the germline V gene. The V end lost 6 bases, the J end lost 13 bases, and 18 bases lay between the germline ends. The CDR3 nucleotides read TGTGCCAGCAGCTCTGACAGGATGTTTGATTTCTTT. It codes for CASSSDRMFDFF.

This clone was seen a few times. The chain recombines TRBV7-9 with TRBJ1-2; 9 bases agree with TRBD1. Per germline, CDR1 SEHNR and CDR2 FQNEAQ (reference sequence). The CDR3 is made up of 14 amino acids. With V trimmed by 2 bases and J by 5 bases, 3 bases remained unmatched. The CDR3 loop reads CASSLLQGAYGYTF. The DNA for the CDR3 is TGTGCCAGCAGCTTATTACAGGGGGCTTATGGCTACACCTTC.

The gene calls are TRBV3-1 (or the pseudogene TRBV3-2) and TRBJ2-5; 8 bases are shared with TRBD1. The CDR3 totals 15 residues. Germline lookup yields CDR1 LGHDT and CDR2 YNNKEL (reference sequence). J was trimmed by 5 bases and V by 1 base; bases with no gene match: 6. CDR3 nucleotides: TGTGCCAGCAGCCAAGGTCAGGGGGCATGGGAGACCCAGTACTTC. It encodes CASSQGQGAWETQYF.

The CDR3: CAGQPDTEAFF. Here the CDR3 DNA reads TGTGCCGGACAGCCGGACACTGAAGCTTTCTTT. The chain uses TRBV30 and TRBJ1-1; TRBD1 is a possible D gene (6 bases). V was cut by 8 bases and J by 3 bases, with 10 bases left in between. Germline assignment: CDR1 GTSNPN and CDR2 SVGIG (reference sequence). The CDR3 covers 11 residues. Filled out from reference TRBV30 and TRBJ1-1, the complete variable domain reads SQTIHQWPATLVQPVGSPLSLECTVEGTSNPNLYWYRQAAGRGLQLLFYSVGIGQISSEVPQNLSASRPQDRQFILSSKKLLLSDSGFYLCAGQPDTEAFFGQGTRLTVV.

The CDR3: CASSIRDRGWDEQFF. The CDR3 DNA is TGTGCCAGTAGCATCCGGGACAGGGGCTGGGATGAGCAGTTCTTC. The V gene is TRBV19, the J gene TRBJ2-1; 10 nucleotides line up with TRBD1. The CDR3 has 15 amino acids. Germline trimming cut 6 bases from V and 8 bases from J; bases unmatched to any gene: 10. Germline V CDR1 and CDR2: LNHDA, SQIVND (reference sequence).

Only one count was recorded for this clone. A junction boundary mismatches the germline segment, possibly from a read error. The gene calls are TRBV3-1 (or the pseudogene TRBV3-2) and TRBJ1-4; TRBD1 agrees at 7 bases. CDR3 length: 16 residues. Looked up from germline, CDR1 is LGHDT and CDR2 is YNNKEL (reference sequence). In nucleotides, the CDR3 is TGTGCCAGCAGCCAAGCCGCGGGACAGCGTAATCAAAAACTGTTTTTT. Amino acids: CASSQAAGQRNQKLFF.

This clone was picked up one time. J is TRBJ2-2 and V is TRBV7-2, with 7 bases that match TRBD1. The V gene's germline CDR1 is SGHTA and CDR2 FQGNSA. The CDR3 covers 16 residues. With V trimmed by 5 bases and J by 3 bases, 9 bases remained unmatched. The chain's CDR3 is CASSLRTGAYTGELFF. Written as DNA, the CDR3 is TGTGCCAGCAGCCTTCGGACAGGAGCGTACACCGGGGAGCTGTTTTTT.

This sequence joins TRBV7-8 and TRBJ2-7; 12 nucleotides match TRBD2. The CDR3 spans 17 residues. Germline V gene sequence: CDR1 SGHVS, CDR2 FQNEAQ. Trimming removed 5 bases from V and 0 bases from J; junction bases left unmatched: 8. CDR3 residues: CASSLRLAGDPSYEQYF. CDR3 DNA sequence: TGTGCCAGCAGCCTTCGACTAGCGGGGGACCCCTCCTACGAGCAGTACTTC.

The rearrangement joins TRBV19 to TRBJ1-2, with D perhaps TRBD1 (5 bases). CDR1 and CDR2 from the germline V gene are LNHDA and SQIVND (reference sequence). V was cut by 4 bases and J by 4 bases, with 16 bases left in between. This CDR3 has 15 residues. CDR3 sequence: CASSNPGLSLYGYTF. In nucleotides, the CDR3 is TGTGCCAGTAGTAACCCGGGACTATCCCTCTATGGCTACACCTTC.

The V gene is TRBV4-3, the J gene TRBJ1-2; 7 bases align to TRBD1. This CDR3 region has 16 residues. The ends lost 3 bases at V and 1 base at J; junction bases unmatched: 8. The germline V gene encodes CDR1 LGHNA and CDR2 YSLEER. For the CDR3, the DNA is TGCGCCAGCAGCCAGAGTACAGGGGCAAATAACTATGGCTACACCTTC. It codes for CASSQSTGANNYGYTF.